A single sample is the source of the 28 T cell receptor beta chains below, sequenced in a study of blood T cell repertoires in COVID-19. This table comes from immunoSEQ multiplex PCR, and its TCRdb copy is limited to in-frame clones, with some not included. Among about 240,000 clones, roughly 83% were seen once, and the ten largest hold 9% to 15%. The sample taken for sequencing was peripheral blood. These TCRs come from a man at least 80 years old with acute or convalescent COVID-19.

The V and J genes are TRBV10-3 and TRBJ2-1, with 16 bases that match TRBD2. Trimming cost V 8 bases and J 8 bases; bases outside gene matches: 9. Germline V gene lookup returns CDR1 ENHRY and CDR2 SYGVKD. There are 16 residues in the CDR3. In DNA, the CDR3 is TGTGCCATCGGGGACCTGGGACTAGCGGGAGGGCATGAGCAGTTCTTC. This codes for CAIGDLGLAGGHEQFF.

This chain joins TRBV3-1 (or the pseudogene TRBV3-2) and TRBJ2-5, with no clear D. The V end lost 4 bases, the J end lost 4 bases, and 13 bases lay between the germline ends. Per the germline V gene, CDR1 is LGHDT and CDR2 is YNNKEL (reference sequence). The CDR3 runs 14 residues. The CDR3 nucleotides read TGTGCCAGCAGCCCCTCAAGTGCGCGAGAGACCCAGTACTTC. It specifies CASSPSSARETQYF.

With regard to this clone: The same CDR3 also results from other DNA sequences found in this sample. This sequence joins TRBV19 and TRBJ2-2; weak D call: TRBD1 (7 bases). The V end was cut by 4 bases, the J end by 4 bases, with 13 bases between. Germline values: CDR1 LNHDA, CDR2 SQIVND (reference sequence). The CDR3 consists of 15 residues. CDR3: CASSTQGGATGELFF. The CDR3, as DNA: TGTGCCAGTAGTACGCAGGGGGGCGCCACCGGGGAGCTGTTTTTT.

The chain couples TRBV28 to TRBJ1-2, with unresolved D. This CDR3 has 14 amino acids. The germline V gene encodes CDR1 MDHEN and CDR2 SYDVKM. The germline V and J ends were trimmed by 6 bases and 9 bases, with 20 bases remaining between them. Here the CDR3 reads CASSLSQSSVSYTF. CDR3 DNA sequence: TGTGCCAGCAGCTTAAGTCAGTCATCTGTGAGCTACACCTTC.

The chain uses TRBV19 and TRBJ2-1, with a tentative D call TRBD2 (6 bases). Trimming removed 1 base from V and 7 bases from J, with 14 bases in between. The CDR3 loop spans 15 amino acids. Germline V gene data show CDR1 as LNHDA and CDR2 as SQIVND (reference sequence). The CDR3 coding sequence is TGTGCCAGTAGTATAGGTGGAGGGGCAAAGAATGAGCAGTTCTTC. This translates into CASSIGGGAKNEQFF.

The gene calls are TRBV5-8 and TRBJ2-7; D may be TRBD2 (6 bases). The CDR3 length is 15 residues. V was clipped by 2 bases and J by 2 bases, with 14 bases between them. Germline lookup yields CDR1 SGHTS and CDR2 YDEGEE. The CDR3 sequence is CASSFGTSLTYEQYF. The CDR3 bases are TGTGCCAGCAGCTTTGGGACTTCCCTAACCTACGAGCAGTACTTC. Based on the CDR3 plus reference TRBV5-8 and TRBJ2-7, the full variable domain is EAGVTQSPTHLIKTRGQQATLRCSPISGHTSVYWYQQALGLGLQFLLWYDEGEERNRGNFPPRFSGRQFPNYSSELNVNALELEDSALYLCASSFGTSLTYEQYFGPGTRLTVT.

This chain joins TRBV6-5 and TRBJ2-7; D uncertain. With 2 bases removed from V and 5 bases from J, the gap between germline ends came to 7 bases. CDR1 and CDR2 (germline): MNHEY, SVGAGI. This CDR3 has 12 amino acids. The CDR3 is CASSYKRDEQYF. The CDR3, as DNA: TGTGCCAGCAGTTACAAGCGTGACGAGCAGTACTTC.

The J gene is TRBJ1-5, the V gene TRBV2, with TRBD1 matching 7 bases. The CDR3 sequence is 14 residues long. V was clipped by 5 bases and J by 5 bases; unmatched bases: 6. The germline CDR1 and CDR2 sequences are SNHLY and FYNNEI. The CDR3: CASSPDRDDQPQHF. CDR3 nucleotides: TGTGCCAGCAGTCCCGACAGGGACGATCAGCCCCAGCATTTT.

This clone has a single count. This rearrangement joins TRBV25-1 to TRBJ2-2; 10 nucleotides match TRBD1. With V trimmed by 6 bases and J by 4 bases, 2 bases remained unmatched. The CDR3 consists of 14 residues. The germline V gene encodes CDR1 MGHDK and CDR2 SYGVNS. This CDR3 reads CASRRTGGTGELFF. CDR3 in DNA: TGTGCCAGCAGGAGGACAGGGGGCACCGGGGAGCTGTTTTTT.

V usage is TRBV19 and J usage is TRBJ1-5; 7 bases are shared with TRBD1. Germline trimming cut 0 bases from V and 0 bases from J; bases unmatched to any gene: 5. Per the germline V gene, CDR1 is LNHDA and CDR2 is SQIVND (reference sequence). The CDR3 is 17 amino acids. The CDR3 region is CASSIEEGAGSNQPQHF. The CDR3, as DNA: TGTGCCAGTAGTATAGAAGAGGGGGCGGGTAGCAATCAGCCCCAGCATTTT.

The V gene is TRBV27, the J gene TRBJ1-5; 12 bases map to TRBD1. The ends lost 2 bases at V and 7 bases at J; junction bases unmatched: 3. Germline CDR1 and CDR2: MNHEY and SMNVEV (reference sequence). This CDR3 contains 15 residues. The CDR3 DNA reads as TGTGCCAGCAGTTTAGGGACAGGGGGCGTACAGCCCCAGCATTTT. Translated: CASSLGTGGVQPQHF.

CDR3 protein: CASTVRGGAFF. CDR3 in DNA: TGTGCCAGCACCGTCCGGGGGGGAGCTTTCTTT. The V gene is TRBV12-3 or TRBV12-4, the J gene TRBJ1-1, with D possibly being TRBD1 (5 bases). The CDR3 length is 11 residues. Trimming cost V 7 bases and J 10 bases, with 13 bases left between them.

This sequence joins TRBV7-2 and TRBJ2-1, with 8 bases that match TRBD2. After removal of 3 bases from V and 7 bases from J, the junction contained 5 bases not matched to a gene. The CDR3 has 14 amino acids. Germline-derived CDR1 and CDR2 are SGHTA and FQGNSA. CDR3 DNA sequence: TGTGCCAGCAGCTTGACTAGCGAACAGAATGAGCAGTTCTTC. Its protein is CASSLTSEQNEQFF. Full variable domain (rest looked up from reference TRBV7-2 and TRBJ2-1): GAGVSQSPSNKVTEKGKDVELRCDPISGHTALYWYRQSLGQGLEFLIYFQGNSAPDKSGLPSDRFSAERTGGSVSTLTIQRTQQEDSAVYLCASSLTSEQNEQFFGPGTRLTVL.

The chain carries TRBV6-4 and TRBJ1-1, with a tentative D call TRBD1 (6 bases). Germline CDR1 MRHNA, CDR2 SNTAGT. This CDR3 is built from 15 residues. The ends were cut back, 0 bases at V and 3 bases at J, with 11 bases in the middle. CDR3 region: CASSDSGGGDTEAFF. The CDR3 DNA sequence: TGTGCCAGCAGTGACTCAGGGGGGGGTGACACTGAAGCTTTCTTT.

This clone was found once. The chain joins TRBV3-1 (or the pseudogene TRBV3-2) to TRBJ1-2, with D maybe TRBD1 (5 bases). V shed 2 bases and J shed 8 bases, with 15 bases lying between them. The CDR3 is 14 residues long. The germline gives CDR1 LGHDT, CDR2 YNNKEL (reference sequence). The CDR3, as DNA: TGTGCCAGCAGCCAATGGAATTCGGGGGGAGGCTACACCTTC. It specifies CASSQWNSGGGYTF.

This sequence joins TRBV10-2 and TRBJ1-2, with 7 nucleotides matching TRBD1. Trimming took 6 bases from V and 5 from J; bases not matched to a gene: 9. The CDR3 runs to 14 residues. Germline V CDR1 and CDR2: WSHSY, SAAADI. CDR3 nucleotide sequence: TGCGCCAGCAGGGGGGCAGGGGGTTGGTATGGCTACACCTTC. Translation gives CASRGAGGWYGYTF.

V is TRBV3-1 (or the pseudogene TRBV3-2) and J is TRBJ2-7, with 8 bases matching TRBD1. The CDR3 loop spans 13 amino acids. Germline assignment: CDR1 LGHDT and CDR2 YNNKEL (reference sequence). The J segment lost 4 bases and the V segment lost 1 base, leaving 0 bases of the junction unmatched. The CDR3 sequence: CASSQGQGYEQYF. CDR3 DNA: TGTGCCAGCAGCCAAGGACAGGGGTACGAGCAGTACTTC.

The rearrangement links TRBV11-2 to TRBJ1-2; tentative D call: TRBD1 (5 bases). The CDR3 runs to 16 residues. The germline V and J ends were trimmed by 3 bases and 8 bases, with 22 bases remaining between them. CDR1 is SGHAT and CDR2 is FQNNGV in the germline V gene. As DNA, the CDR3 is TGTGCCAGCAGCTTGGGGGTGGCCGGGTCAGCGGGGGGCTACACCTTC. Encoded protein: CASSLGVAGSAGGYTF.

The chain links TRBV3-1 (or the pseudogene TRBV3-2) to TRBJ2-1; weak D call: TRBD1 (6 bases). The germline V gene encodes CDR1 LGHDT and CDR2 YNNKEL (reference sequence). Trimming cost V 2 bases and J 6 bases, with 11 bases left between them. This CDR3 is 14 amino acids long. The CDR3 protein is CASSQTGIRNEQFF. The CDR3 nucleotides read TGTGCCAGCAGCCAAACAGGGATACGCAATGAGCAGTTCTTC.

V gene TRBV24-1 combines with J gene TRBJ1-5; D ambiguous. Trimming shortened V by 4 bases and J by 7 bases, and 7 bases separated the two germline ends. Germline V gene sequence: CDR1 KGHDR, CDR2 SFDVKD. The CDR3 is 12 residues long. CDR3 sequence reads: CATSDPEQPQHF. The CDR3 nucleotides read TGTGCCACCAGTGACCCGGAGCAGCCCCAGCATTTT.

This sequence joins TRBV19 and TRBJ2-7; possible D gene TRBD2, 6 bases. Per germline, CDR1 LNHDA and CDR2 SQIVND (reference sequence). This CDR3 contains 15 residues. V dropped 0 bases and J dropped 4 bases, with 13 bases sitting between them. The DNA for the CDR3 is TGTGCCAGTAGTATAGATGGGACTCTAGCGTACGAGCAGTACTTC. This sequence encodes CASSIDGTLAYEQYF.

The CDR3 bases are TGTGCCAGCAGAGTGACAGGGATGGCCTATCAGCCCCAGCATTTT. Protein: CASRVTGMAYQPQHF. The chain links TRBV6-5 to TRBJ1-5; 7 bases are shared with TRBD1. This CDR3 spans 15 amino acids. The V and J ends lost 6 bases and 5 bases, in that order; junction bases with no gene match: 10. CDR1 is MNHEY and CDR2 is SVGAGI in the germline V gene.

CDR3 in DNA: TGCGCCAGCAGCCCACCCTACGCAGGGAACACTGAAGCTTTCTTT. Amino acids: CASSPPYAGNTEAFF. This chain joins TRBV5-1 and TRBJ1-1; D gene ambiguous. Trimming shortened V by 4 bases and J by 1 base, and 14 bases separated the two germline ends. Germline assignment: CDR1 SGHRS and CDR2 YFSETQ. The CDR3 is 15 amino acids. The full variable domain, rest sourced from reference TRBV5-1 and TRBJ1-1, is KAGVTQTPRYLIKTRGQQVTLSCSPISGHRSVSWYQQTPGQGLQFLFEYFSETQRNKGNFPGRFSGRQFSNSRSEMNVSTLELGDSALYLCASSPPYAGNTEAFFGQGTRLTVV.

V usage is TRBV3-1 (or the pseudogene TRBV3-2) and J usage is TRBJ1-1, with D unresolved. Trimming took off 6 bases at V and 8 bases at J, with 16 bases between the two ends. Looked up from germline, CDR1 is LGHDT and CDR2 is YNNKEL (reference sequence). CDR3 length: 13 residues. As DNA, the CDR3 is TGTGCCAGCAGTCCTACTGCTCCTTCCGAAGCTTTCTTT. Amino acid sequence: CASSPTAPSEAFF.

The sample holds one count of this clone. The gene calls are TRBV10-3 and TRBJ2-3; 7 positions agree with TRBD2. With V trimmed by 6 bases and J by 2 bases, 2 bases remained unmatched. From germline, CDR1 is ENHRY and CDR2 SYGVKD. The CDR3 is 13 amino acids. The CDR3 coding sequence is TGTGCCATCAGCCGGGACTACACAGATACGCAGTATTTT. This codes for CAISRDYTDTQYF.

The chain carries TRBV27 and TRBJ1-1, with D possibly being TRBD1 (5 bases). V gave up 4 bases and J gave up 0 bases, with 12 bases separating them. CDR1 and CDR2 (germline): MNHEY, SMNVEV (reference sequence). CDR3 size: 15 residues. Here the CDR3 DNA reads TGTGCCAGCAGTTACTCAGCGGGGGTGAACACTGAAGCTTTCTTT. Translating it yields CASSYSAGVNTEAFF.

The chain has TRBV5-4 and TRBJ2-3; 8 nucleotides agree with TRBD1. CDR1 and CDR2 from the germline V gene are SGHNT and YYREEE (reference sequence). V lost 4 bases to trimming and J lost 2 bases; unmatched junction nucleotides: 3. This CDR3 region has 14 residues. This CDR3 is CASSRTGSTDTQYF. As DNA, the CDR3 is TGTGCCAGCAGCCGGACAGGGTCCACAGATACGCAGTATTTT.

This chain links TRBV14 with TRBJ1-1, with D unclear. This CDR3 is 13 amino acids long. Deletions cut 0 bases from V and 2 bases from J, with 4 bases between. Germline V gives CDR1 SGHDN, CDR2 FVKESK. The CDR3 DNA reads as TGTGCCAGCAGCCAAGAACTAAACACTGAAGCTTTCTTT. Protein sequence: CASSQELNTEAFF.